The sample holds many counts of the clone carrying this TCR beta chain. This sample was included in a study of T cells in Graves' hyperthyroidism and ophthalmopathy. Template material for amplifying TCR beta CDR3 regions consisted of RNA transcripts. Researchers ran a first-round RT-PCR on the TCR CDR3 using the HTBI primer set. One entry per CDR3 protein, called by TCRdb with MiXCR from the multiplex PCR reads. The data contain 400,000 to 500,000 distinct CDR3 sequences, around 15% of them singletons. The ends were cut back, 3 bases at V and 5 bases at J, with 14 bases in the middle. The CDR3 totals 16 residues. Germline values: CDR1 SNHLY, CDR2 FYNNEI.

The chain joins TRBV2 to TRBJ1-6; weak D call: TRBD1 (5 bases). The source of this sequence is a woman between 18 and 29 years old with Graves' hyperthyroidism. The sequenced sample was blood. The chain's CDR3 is CASSDLRDANNSPLHF. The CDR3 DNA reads TGTGCCAGCAGTGATTTGCGGGACGCTAATAATTCACCCCTCCACTTT.